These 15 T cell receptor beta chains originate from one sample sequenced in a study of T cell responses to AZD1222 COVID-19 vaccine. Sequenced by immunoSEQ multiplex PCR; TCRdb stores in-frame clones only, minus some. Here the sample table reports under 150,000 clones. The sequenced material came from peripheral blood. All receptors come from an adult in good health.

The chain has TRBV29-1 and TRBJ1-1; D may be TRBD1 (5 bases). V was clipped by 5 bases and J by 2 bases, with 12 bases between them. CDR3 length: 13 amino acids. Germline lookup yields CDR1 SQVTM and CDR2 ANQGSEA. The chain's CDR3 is CSVQGHRNTEAFF. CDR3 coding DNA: TGCAGCGTTCAAGGACACCGTAACACTGAAGCTTTCTTT.

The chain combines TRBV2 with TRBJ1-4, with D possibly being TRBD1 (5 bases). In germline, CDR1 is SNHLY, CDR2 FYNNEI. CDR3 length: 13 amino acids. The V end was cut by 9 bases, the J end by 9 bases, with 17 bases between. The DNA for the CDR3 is TGTGCCAGTTCCCCGGCCCTGGGGCAAAAACTGTTTTTT. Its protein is CASSPALGQKLFF.

CDR3 in amino acids: CASSYDRREGSPLHF. CDR3 in DNA: TGTGCCAGCAGTTACGATCGGCGTGAGGGATCACCCCTCCACTTT. The chain combines TRBV6-5 with TRBJ1-6; the D is unclear. The V gene lost 2 bases and the J gene lost 10 bases, with 15 bases spanning the gap. This CDR3 region has 15 residues. The germline CDR1 and CDR2 sequences are MNHEY and SVGAGI.

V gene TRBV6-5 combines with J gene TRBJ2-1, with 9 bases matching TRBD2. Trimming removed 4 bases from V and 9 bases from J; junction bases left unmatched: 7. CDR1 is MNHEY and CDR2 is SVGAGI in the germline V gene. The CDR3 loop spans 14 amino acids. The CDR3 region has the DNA TGTGCCAGCAGTTTGGCGGGGGGGCCTTCTGAGCAGTTCTTC. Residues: CASSLAGGPSEQFF.

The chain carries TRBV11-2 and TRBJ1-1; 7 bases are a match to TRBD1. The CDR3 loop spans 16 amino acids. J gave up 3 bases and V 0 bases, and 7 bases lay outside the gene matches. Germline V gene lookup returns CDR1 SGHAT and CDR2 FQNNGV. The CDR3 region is CASSLDLGTAYTEAFF. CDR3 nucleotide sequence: TGTGCCAGCAGCTTAGATCTAGGGACAGCCTACACTGAAGCTTTCTTT.

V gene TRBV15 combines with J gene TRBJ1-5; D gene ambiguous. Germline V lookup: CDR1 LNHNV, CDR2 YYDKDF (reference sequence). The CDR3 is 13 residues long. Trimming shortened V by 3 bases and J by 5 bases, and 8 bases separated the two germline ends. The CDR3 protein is CATSRLRDQPQHF. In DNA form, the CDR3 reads TGTGCCACCAGCAGGCTCCGGGATCAGCCCCAGCATTTT.

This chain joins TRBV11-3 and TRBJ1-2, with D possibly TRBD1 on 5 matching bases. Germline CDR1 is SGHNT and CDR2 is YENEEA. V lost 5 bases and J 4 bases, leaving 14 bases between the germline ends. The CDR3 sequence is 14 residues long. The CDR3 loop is CASSPRAQGYGYTF. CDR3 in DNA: TGTGCCAGCAGCCCTAGGGCCCAGGGCTATGGCTACACCTTC.

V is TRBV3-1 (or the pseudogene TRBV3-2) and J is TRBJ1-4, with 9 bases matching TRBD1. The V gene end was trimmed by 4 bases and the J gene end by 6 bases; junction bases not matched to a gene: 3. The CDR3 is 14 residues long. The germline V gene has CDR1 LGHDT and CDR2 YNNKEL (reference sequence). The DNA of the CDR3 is TGTGCCAGCAGCCCACAGGGGGCAGATGAAAAACTGTTTTTT. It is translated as CASSPQGADEKLFF.

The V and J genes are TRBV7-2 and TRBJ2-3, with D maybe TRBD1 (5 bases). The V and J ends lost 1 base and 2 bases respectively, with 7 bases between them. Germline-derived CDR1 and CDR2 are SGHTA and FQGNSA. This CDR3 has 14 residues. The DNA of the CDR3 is TGTGCCAGCAGCTTAGGACAGTTCACAGATACGCAGTATTTT. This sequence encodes CASSLGQFTDTQYF.

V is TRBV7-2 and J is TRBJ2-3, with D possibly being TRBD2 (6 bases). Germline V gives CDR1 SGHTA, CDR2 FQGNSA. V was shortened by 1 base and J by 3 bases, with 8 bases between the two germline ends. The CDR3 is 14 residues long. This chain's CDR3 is CASSLGLATDTQYF. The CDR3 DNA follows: TGTGCCAGCAGCTTAGGGCTAGCGACAGATACGCAGTATTTT.

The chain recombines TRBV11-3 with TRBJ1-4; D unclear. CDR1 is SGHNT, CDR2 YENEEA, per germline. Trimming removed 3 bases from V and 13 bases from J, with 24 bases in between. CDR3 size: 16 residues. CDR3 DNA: TGTGCCAGCAGCTTCTCTCGGAGGACTCGGAGTAGACGACTGTTTTTT. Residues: CASSFSRRTRSRRLFF.

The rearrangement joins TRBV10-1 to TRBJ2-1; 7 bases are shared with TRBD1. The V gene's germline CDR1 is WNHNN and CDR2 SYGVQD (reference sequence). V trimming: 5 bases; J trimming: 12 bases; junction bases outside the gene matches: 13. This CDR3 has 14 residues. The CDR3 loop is CASSRDSSTARQFF. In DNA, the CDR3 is TGCGCCAGCAGTAGGGACAGTTCCACGGCGCGGCAGTTCTTC.

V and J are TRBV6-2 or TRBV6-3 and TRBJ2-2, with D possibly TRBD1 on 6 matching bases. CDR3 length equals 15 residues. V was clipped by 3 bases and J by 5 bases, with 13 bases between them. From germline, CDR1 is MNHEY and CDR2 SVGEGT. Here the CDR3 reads CASSYNRVLTGELFF. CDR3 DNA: TGTGCCAGCAGTTATAACAGGGTGTTAACCGGGGAGCTGTTTTTT.

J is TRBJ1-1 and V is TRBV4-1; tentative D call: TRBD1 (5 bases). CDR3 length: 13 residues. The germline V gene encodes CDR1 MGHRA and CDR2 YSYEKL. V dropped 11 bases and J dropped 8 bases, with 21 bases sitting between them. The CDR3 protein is CARRLGPGTEAFF. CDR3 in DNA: TGCGCCCGGCGCCTGGGGCCAGGAACCGAAGCTTTCTTT.

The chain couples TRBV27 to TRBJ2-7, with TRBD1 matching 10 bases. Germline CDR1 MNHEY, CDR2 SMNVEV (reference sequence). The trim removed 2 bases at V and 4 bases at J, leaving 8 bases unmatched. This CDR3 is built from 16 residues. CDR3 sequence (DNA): TGTGCCAGCAGTTTACGCGGGACAGGGGTCAATTACGAGCAGTACTTC. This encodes CASSLRGTGVNYEQYF.